A single sample gave rise to the 11 T cell receptor beta chains below, sequenced in a study of shared clonotypes between healthy human individuals. Using immunoSEQ multiplex PCR, the repertoire was profiled, and TCRdb retains in-frame clones only, with some absent. The sample holds roughly 2.5 million clones; approximately 92% are singletons and the top ten take more than 0.12%. Sequences were obtained from naive CD4+ T cells sorted from blood. Subset in this sample: CD45RA+ positively selected. The origin of the receptors is a man aged 18 to 29 in good health.

The rearrangement uses TRBV30 and TRBJ1-1; D is uncertain. CDR3 length: 13 residues. Germline CDR1 reads GTSNPN; CDR2 reads SVGIG (reference sequence). Trimming pared 3 bases from V and 1 base from J, leaving 9 bases between. The CDR3 reads CAWSPQANTEAFF. In DNA, the CDR3 is TGTGCCTGGAGCCCTCAGGCGAACACTGAAGCTTTCTTT.

Comments on this clone: The sample holds other DNA sequences that translate to the same CDR3. The chain combines TRBV5-6 with TRBJ1-5, with D hard to call. Germline loops: CDR1 SGHDT, CDR2 YYEEEE. The ends were cut back, 0 bases at V and 5 bases at J, with 3 bases in the middle. This CDR3 has 12 amino acids. This CDR3 is CASSLVDQPQHF. Written as DNA, the CDR3 is TGTGCCAGCAGCTTGGTGGATCAGCCCCAGCATTTT. Based on the CDR3 plus reference TRBV5-6 and TRBJ1-5, the full variable domain is DAGVTQSPTHLIKTRGQQVTLRCSPKSGHDTVSWYQQALGQGPQFIFQYYEEEERQRGNFPDRFSGHQFPNYSSELNVNALLLGDSALYLCASSLVDQPQHFGDGTRLSIL.

This clone was seen only once. The rearrangement links TRBV15 to TRBJ2-3; weak D call: TRBD1 (5 bases). The CDR3 has 15 residues. V shed 3 bases and J shed 0 bases, with 10 bases lying between them. Germline V gene data show CDR1 as LNHNV and CDR2 as YYDKDF (reference sequence). CDR3 in amino acids: CATSRGPPSTDTQYF. The CDR3 DNA follows: TGTGCCACCAGCAGGGGGCCCCCGAGCACAGATACGCAGTATTTT.

The rearrangement links TRBV4-3 to TRBJ2-5, with TRBD2 matching over 9 bases. The germline V gene has CDR1 LGHNA and CDR2 YSLEER. CDR3 size: 15 residues. V lost 4 bases and J lost 3; bases outside the gene matches: 6. Here the CDR3 reads CASSRTTSGKETQYF. As DNA, the CDR3 is TGCGCCAGCAGCCGAACGACTAGCGGAAAAGAGACCCAGTACTTC.

Comments on this clone: This CDR3 is also generated by other DNA sequences in the sample. This rearrangement joins TRBV19 to TRBJ1-2, with D possibly matching TRBD1 (5 bases). This CDR3 is built from 15 residues. V shed 3 bases and J shed 0 bases, with 11 bases lying between them. Per germline, CDR1 LNHDA and CDR2 SQIVND (reference sequence). CDR3 in DNA: TGTGCCAGTAGTATCGGTGGGGGAGCTAACTATGGCTACACCTTC. Translation: CASSIGGGANYGYTF. Full variable domain (outside the CDR3, taken from reference TRBV19 and TRBJ1-2): DGGITQSPKYLFRKEGQNVTLSCEQNLNHDAMYWYRQDPGQGLRLIYYSQIVNDFQKGDIAEGYSVSREKKESFPLTVTSAQKNPTAFYLCASSIGGGANYGYTFGSGTRLTVV.

This chain uses TRBV21-1 with TRBJ2-6. TRBV21-1 is noted as a pseudogene. The CDR3 spans 14 residues. The CDR3 DNA follows: TGTGCCAGCAAGTCGGGGGCAGGGGCCAACGTCCTGACTTTC. It yields the protein CASKSGAGANVLTF.

V usage is TRBV11-2 and J usage is TRBJ1-4; no definite D call. From germline, CDR1 is SGHAT and CDR2 FQNNGV. Trimming took 1 base from V and 3 from J, leaving 15 bases between them. This CDR3 is 17 amino acids long. CDR3 bases: TGTGCCAGCAGCTTAGGGCCTCCTAGTAGACCTAATGAAAAACTGTTTTTT. Translation gives CASSLGPPSRPNEKLFF.

CDR3 DNA: TGTGCCAGCAGCCGAAATACAGGGGTATCCTACGAGCAGTACTTC. Translated: CASSRNTGVSYEQYF. This rearrangement joins TRBV7-6 to TRBJ2-7; 7 bases are shared with TRBD1. J was trimmed by 1 base and V by 5 bases; bases with no gene match: 8. CDR1 is SGHVS and CDR2 is FNYEAQ in the germline V gene. The CDR3 extends over 15 amino acids.

The CDR3 protein is CASSPLRGGTDTQYF. CDR3 nucleotide sequence: TGCGCCAGCAGCCCTTTACGGGGGGGCACAGATACGCAGTATTTT. The chain couples TRBV5-1 to TRBJ2-3, with 7 bases that match TRBD2. The CDR3 consists of 15 residues. V shed 4 bases and J 1 base; nucleotides not matched to a gene: 6. CDR1 is SGHRS and CDR2 is YFSETQ in the germline V gene. The whole variable domain, remainder taken from reference TRBV5-1 and TRBJ2-3, is KAGVTQTPRYLIKTRGQQVTLSCSPISGHRSVSWYQQTPGQGLQFLFEYFSETQRNKGNFPGRFSGRQFSNSRSEMNVSTLELGDSALYLCASSPLRGGTDTQYFGPGTRLTVL.

J is TRBJ1-5 and V is TRBV11-2; 7 positions match TRBD1. Germline V CDR1 and CDR2: SGHAT, FQNNGV. The CDR3 has 14 amino acids. The junction had 3 bases not matched to a gene; V was cut back by 4 bases and J by 3 bases. This CDR3 is CASSSGQYNQPQHF. In DNA, the CDR3 is TGTGCCAGCAGCTCGGGACAGTACAATCAGCCCCAGCATTTT.

This clone was counted only a few times. Within the sample, other DNA sequences also encode this same CDR3. This chain connects TRBV9 to TRBJ1-1; no definite D call. CDR3 size: 14 residues. The germline gives CDR1 SGDLS, CDR2 YYNGEE. V lost 0 bases, J lost 0 bases, and 6 bases lay in between. The CDR3 loop reads CASSVAGMNTEAFF. CDR3 nucleotide sequence: TGTGCCAGCAGCGTAGCAGGAATGAACACTGAAGCTTTCTTT.